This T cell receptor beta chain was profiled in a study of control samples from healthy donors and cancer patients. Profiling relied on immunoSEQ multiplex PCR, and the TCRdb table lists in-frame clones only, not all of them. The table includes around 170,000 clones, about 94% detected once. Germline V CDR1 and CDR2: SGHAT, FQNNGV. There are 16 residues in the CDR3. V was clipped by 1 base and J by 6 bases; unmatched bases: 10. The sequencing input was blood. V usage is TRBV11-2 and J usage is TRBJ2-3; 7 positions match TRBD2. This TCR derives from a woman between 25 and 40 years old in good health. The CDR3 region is CASSLGTSAGWDTQYF. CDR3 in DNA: TGTGCCAGCAGCTTAGGAACTAGCGCGGGTTGGGATACGCAGTATTTT.